This T cell receptor (beta chain) was observed in a study of blood T cell repertoires in COVID-19. Turning to the study itself: COVID-19 samples from acute and convalescent phases originated in the United States, Italy and Spain.

This CDR3 contains 15 residues. Germline V gene lookup returns CDR1 KGHSH and CDR2 LQKENI. J lost 3 bases, V lost 3 bases, and 5 bases had no gene match. Per the original data handling: Estimation of nucleated cell counts was performed using reference gene primer amplification. TCRdb's copy holds only in-frame clones and misses some; the assay was immunoSEQ multiplex PCR. The V and J calls and clone size come from that table; D and trimming were worked out from the DNA. The sample lists about 87,000 clones; 75% to 90% were seen once. The receptor was isolated from a woman older than 75 with active COVID-19. The chain combines TRBV18 with TRBJ1-2, with 9 bases identical to TRBD1. The sequenced sample was peripheral blood. The CDR3 coding sequence is TGTGCCAGCTCACCGGGGACAGGGAAACACTATGGCTACACCTTC. Its translation is CASSPGTGKHYGYTF.